The TCR beta chain under discussion was sequenced for a study of T-cell memory formation after mild COVID-19. About the research overall: TCR clustering was largely donor specific.

TCRdb independently ran MiXCR on the 5' RACE reads; one entry per CDR3 protein. Of a few hundred thousand distinct CDR3 sequences in the sample, approximately 14% are singletons; the top ten hold about 22%. This clonotype was recorded a few times. This CDR3 is built from 15 residues. From germline, CDR1 is SGHTA and CDR2 FQGNSA. V lost 5 bases and J 4 bases, leaving 17 bases between the germline ends. V and J are TRBV7-2 and TRBJ2-5; D assignment may be TRBD1 or TRBD2 (5 bases each). This sequence was found in a man younger than 35 who had mild COVID-19 (a few samples of this study predate the infection). Cell type and time point are not known. Material for sequencing was PBMCs or a T cell subset sorted from them (not recorded which). The CDR3 DNA follows: TGTGCCAGCAGCCCACAGGCAACTCGGGGAGAGACCCAGTACTTC. This encodes CASSPQATRGETQYF.